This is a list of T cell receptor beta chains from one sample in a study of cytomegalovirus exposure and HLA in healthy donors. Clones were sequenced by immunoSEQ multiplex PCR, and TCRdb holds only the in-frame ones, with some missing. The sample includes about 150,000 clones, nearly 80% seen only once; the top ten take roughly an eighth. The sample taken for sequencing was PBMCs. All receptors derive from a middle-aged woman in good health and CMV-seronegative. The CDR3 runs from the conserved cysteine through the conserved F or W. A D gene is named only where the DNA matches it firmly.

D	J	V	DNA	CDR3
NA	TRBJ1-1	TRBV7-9	TGTGCCAGCAGCTTAGAAGGGGATGGGAACACTGAAGCTTTCTTT	CASSLEGDGNTEAFF
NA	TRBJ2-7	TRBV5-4	TGTGCCAGCAGCTTGGCCGGGTTAAGAGACGAGCAGTACTTC	CASSLAGLRDEQYF
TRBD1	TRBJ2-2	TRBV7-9	TGTTCCAGCAGCTTACTCGCAGGGGGTACCGGGGAGCTGTTTTTT	CSSSLLAGGTGELFF
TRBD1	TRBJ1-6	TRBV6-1	TGTGCCAGCGCGACAGGGCGGGATTCACCCCTCCACTTT	CASATGRDSPLHF
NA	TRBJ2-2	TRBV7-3	TGTGCCAGCAGCGTTTCCGGGAACCCGAACACCGGGGAGCTGTTTTTT	CASSVSGNPNTGELFF
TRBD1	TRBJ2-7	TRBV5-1	TGCGCCAGCAGCTTCAAGGGGGCGGGCGAGCAGTACTTC	CASSFKGAGEQYF
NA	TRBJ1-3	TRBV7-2	TGTGCCAGCAGCCCCCGGGGAGCATACTCTGGAAACACCATATATTTT	CASSPRGAYSGNTIYF
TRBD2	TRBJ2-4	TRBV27	TGTGCCAGCAGGAGGGAGGGGTTTGGTTCAAACATTCAGTACTTC	CASRREGFGSNIQYF
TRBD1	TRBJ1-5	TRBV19	TGTGCCAGTAGTATTACGGACAGGGGACGCAATCAGCCCCAGCATTTT	CASSITDRGRNQPQHF